This TCR beta chain was captured in a study of blood T cells in healthy people across ages. The CDR3 has 14 amino acids. CDR1 and CDR2 (germline): MNHEY, SMNVEV (reference sequence). Deletions cut 5 bases from V and 1 base from J, with 9 bases between. Healthy Caucasian individuals from Russia aged 6 to 90 served as donors. Isolation of PBMCs gave at least 7 million cells per sample. Together with a sample-barcoded 5' primer, a J-beta primer mix was included in a second PCR lasting about 6 to 12 cycles. Every cDNA molecule bore a tag from a template-switch adaptor containing 12 random nucleotides. TCRdb passed the 5' RACE reads through MiXCR, listing each CDR3 protein once. The sample has around 1.5 million distinct CDR3 sequences, around 39% seen once.

This receptor was taken from a woman aged 18-29 years in good health. The rearrangement links TRBV27 to TRBJ1-3; the D gene is possibly TRBD1 (5 bases). Material for sequencing was blood. CDR3 DNA: TGTGCCAGCAGTGTAGGGGTGTCTGGAAACACCATATATTTT. It yields the protein CASSVGVSGNTIYF.